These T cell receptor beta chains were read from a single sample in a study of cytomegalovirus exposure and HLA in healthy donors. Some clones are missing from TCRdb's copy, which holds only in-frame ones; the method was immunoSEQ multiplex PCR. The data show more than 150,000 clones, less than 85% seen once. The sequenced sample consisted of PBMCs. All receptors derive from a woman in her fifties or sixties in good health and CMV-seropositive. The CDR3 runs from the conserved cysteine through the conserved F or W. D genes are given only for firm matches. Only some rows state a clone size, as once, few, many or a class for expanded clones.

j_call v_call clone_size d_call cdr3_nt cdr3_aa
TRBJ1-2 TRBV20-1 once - TGCAGTGCTACCCGGGGGGGCGGCTACACCTTC CSATRGGGYTF
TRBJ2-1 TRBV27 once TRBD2 TGTGCCAGCAGTCTGGGACTAGCGTGGCTAGGTGAGCAGTTCTTC CASSLGLAWLGEQFF
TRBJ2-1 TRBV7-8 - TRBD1 TGTGCCAGCAGGAGGGACAGGGGGGCAAATGAGCAGTTCTTC CASRRDRGANEQFF
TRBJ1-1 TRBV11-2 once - TGTGCCAGCAGCTTAGAGGGGCTAGGCACTGAAGCTTTCTTT CASSLEGLGTEAFF
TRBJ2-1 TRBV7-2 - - TGTGCCAGCACCAAACCGGGGGGCCTCGCGAGCTCCTACAATGAGCAGTTCTTC CASTKPGGLASSYNEQFF
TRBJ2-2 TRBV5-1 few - TGCGCCAGCAGCTTGGAACAGCTAAACACCGGGGAGCTGTTTTTT CASSLEQLNTGELFF
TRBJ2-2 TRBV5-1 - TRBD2 TGCGCCAGCGCGGGACTAGCGGGGAACACCGGGGAGCTGTTTTTT CASAGLAGNTGELFF
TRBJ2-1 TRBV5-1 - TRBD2 TGCGCCAGTAGCTTGGGGGGTAGCGGGGCCGACAATGAGCAGTTCTTC CASSLGGSGADNEQFF
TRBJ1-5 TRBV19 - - TGTGCCAGTAGTAAACAGGACTATAGCAATCAGCCCCAGCATTTT CASSKQDYSNQPQHF
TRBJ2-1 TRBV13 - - TGTGCCAGCAGCATAGGGGCTTCCTACAATGAGCAGTTCTTC CASSIGASYNEQFF
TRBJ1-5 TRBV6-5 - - TGTGCCAGCAGCTCCGACAGGAATCAGCCCCAGCATTTT CASSSDRNQPQHF
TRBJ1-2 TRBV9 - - TGTGCCAGCAGCGTCGACAGTTTTGGCGGCTACACCTTC CASSVDSFGGYTF
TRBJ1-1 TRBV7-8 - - TGTGCCAGCAGCCCCCCGGGCGGGGCGAACACTGAAGCTTTCTTT CASSPPGGANTEAFF
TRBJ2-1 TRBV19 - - TGTGCCAGTAGTCTCAGTGAGCGTAACAATGAGCAGTTCTTC CASSLSERNNEQFF
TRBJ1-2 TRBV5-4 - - TGTGCCAGCAGCTTGCTCGGGACTATACCTTATGGCTACACCTTC CASSLLGTIPYGYTF
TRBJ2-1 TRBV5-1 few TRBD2 TGCGCCAGCAGCTTGGGAGCTTTGGCGGGGGGCCACCCTGAGCAGTTCTTC CASSLGALAGGHPEQFF
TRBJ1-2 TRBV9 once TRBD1 TGTGCCAGCAGCGTAGGCCCCAGGGGGCATCTCGATGGCTACACCTTC CASSVGPRGHLDGYTF
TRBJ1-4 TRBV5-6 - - TGTGCCAGCAGCCTGGGTAGAGGTGAAAAACTGTTTTTT CASSLGRGEKLFF
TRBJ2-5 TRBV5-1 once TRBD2 TGCGCCAGCAGTTACGCGGGGGTTTCAGAGACCCAGTACTTC CASSYAGVSETQYF
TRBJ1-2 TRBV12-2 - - TGTGCAAGTCGCTTAGCGTCGCCAGGGGCCTACCGAAACTATGGCTACACCTTC CASRLASPGAYRNYGYTF
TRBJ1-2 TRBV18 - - TGTGCCAGCTCCGGGGATTCTTATGGCTACACCTTC CASSGDSYGYTF
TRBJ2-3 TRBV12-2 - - TGTGCAAGTCGCTTAGCGTACGGCAGAGGGAGCACAGATACGCAGTATTTT CASRLAYGRGSTDTQYF
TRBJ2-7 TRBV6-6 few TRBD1 TGTGCCAGCAGTTTTACCGGGACAGGTTACGAGCAGTACTTC CASSFTGTGYEQYF
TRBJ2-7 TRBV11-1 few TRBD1 TGTGCCAGCAGCTCACCGGGACAGGGGAGCTCCTACGAGCAGTACTTC CASSSPGQGSSYEQYF
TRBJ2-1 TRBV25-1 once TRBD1 TGTGCCAGCAGCGGGACAGGTTCTTTCTATGAGCAGTTCTTC CASSGTGSFYEQFF